The 5 T cell receptor beta chains reported below all come from one sample, sequenced in a study of blood T cell repertoires in COVID-19. Assay: immunoSEQ multiplex PCR; the TCRdb copy retains only in-frame clones and omits some. The repertoire holds 350,000 to 400,000 clones, with around 89% as singletons. Material for sequencing was PBMCs or T cells enriched from blood (not recorded which). The receptors come from a woman in her twenties or thirties with acute COVID-19.

The CDR3 DNA reads TGTGCCAGCAGTTTATTTGGGAGAGGGGGTTCCTACAATGAGCAGTTCTTC. Its translation is CASSLFGRGGSYNEQFF. V is TRBV27 and J is TRBJ2-1; D is perhaps TRBD1 (6 bases). CDR1 and CDR2 from the germline V gene are MNHEY and SMNVEV (reference sequence). The CDR3 runs 17 residues. V dropped 1 base and J dropped 1 base, with 14 bases sitting between them.

This rearrangement joins TRBV30 to TRBJ1-5, with a tentative D call TRBD1 (5 bases). Trimming shortened V by 0 bases and J by 7 bases, and 16 bases separated the two germline ends. Germline assignment: CDR1 GTSNPN and CDR2 SVGIG (reference sequence). The CDR3 is 15 residues long. The CDR3 loop reads CAWSVRSGLGQPQHF. CDR3 coding DNA: TGTGCCTGGAGTGTACGTTCAGGGTTGGGACAGCCCCAGCATTTT.

The chain uses TRBV6-5 and TRBJ2-7, with a weak D call TRBD1 (6 bases). The V end was cut by 7 bases, the J end by 3 bases, with 13 bases between. The CDR3 length is 13 residues. CDR1 MNHEY and CDR2 SVGAGI come from the germline V gene. The CDR3 nucleotides read TGTGCCAGCACCAAGGGACAAAACTACGAGCAGTACTTC. This translates into CASTKGQNYEQYF.

This sequence joins TRBV9 and TRBJ2-1; a weak D match, TRBD2 (5 bases). The CDR3 extends over 17 amino acids. Germline lookup yields CDR1 SGDLS and CDR2 YYNGEE. Deletions cut 2 bases from V and 1 base from J, with 16 bases between. As DNA, the CDR3 is TGTGCCAGCAGCGTGGAGGCTATGAGGTCGTCCTACAATGAGCAGTTCTTC. Encoded protein: CASSVEAMRSSYNEQFF.

This clone showed up just once. This chain links TRBV12-3 or TRBV12-4 with TRBJ1-1; TRBD1 agrees at 10 bases. This CDR3 is built from 13 residues. J lost 4 bases, V lost 10 bases, and 6 bases had no gene match. CDR3 protein: CATRQGALTEAFF. CDR3 coding DNA: TGTGCCACACGACAGGGGGCGCTCACTGAAGCTTTCTTT.